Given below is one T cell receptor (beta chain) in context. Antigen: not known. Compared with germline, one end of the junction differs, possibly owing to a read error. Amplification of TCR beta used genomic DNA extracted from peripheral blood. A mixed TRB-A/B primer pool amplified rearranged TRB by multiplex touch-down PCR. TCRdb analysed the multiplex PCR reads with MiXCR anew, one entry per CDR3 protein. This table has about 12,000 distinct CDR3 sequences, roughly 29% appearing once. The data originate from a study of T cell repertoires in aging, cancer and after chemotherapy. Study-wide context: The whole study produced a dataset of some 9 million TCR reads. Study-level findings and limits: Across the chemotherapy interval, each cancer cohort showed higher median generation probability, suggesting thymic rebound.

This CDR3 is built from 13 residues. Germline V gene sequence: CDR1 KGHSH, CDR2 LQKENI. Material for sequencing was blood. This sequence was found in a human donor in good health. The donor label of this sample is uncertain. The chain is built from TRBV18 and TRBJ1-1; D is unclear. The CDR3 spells CASSPEMNTKAFF. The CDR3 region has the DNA TGTGCCAGCTCCCCGGAGATGAACACTAAAGCTTTCTTT.